A selection of T cell receptor beta chains follows, all from one sample in a study of OX40 agonist ivuxolimab in advanced cancers. Clones were read by immunoSEQ multiplex PCR, and TCRdb kept only the in-frame ones, dropping some. The table has tens of thousands of clones, around nine tenths seen once. Specimen: CD4+ or CD8+ T cells sorted from blood, collected in a trial of the OX40 agonist ivuxolimab. The receptors were gathered from an adult with an advanced solid tumor such as melanoma, head and neck, liver or kidney cancer. Each CDR3 is given with its conserved first and last residue. The D gene is left open where the match is weak. Clone size is stated in some rows and not others, as once, few, many or a class when expanded.

j_gene: TRBJ1-6; abundance: .; d_gene: .; v_gene: TRBV30; CDR3nt: TGTGCCTGGAGTGTAGGTGTTGGTAATTCACCCCTCCACTTT; CDR3aa: CAWSVGVGNSPLHF
j_gene: TRBJ1-1; abundance: once; d_gene: .; v_gene: TRBV7-3; CDR3nt: TGTGCCAGCAGCTTAGAGTCCTACACTGAAGCTTTCTTT; CDR3aa: CASSLESYTEAFF
j_gene: TRBJ2-1; abundance: .; d_gene: TRBD2; v_gene: TRBV28; CDR3nt: TGTGCCACCGCGCAGCGGGACCCCTACAATGAGCAGTTCTTC; CDR3aa: CATAQRDPYNEQFF
j_gene: TRBJ1-1; abundance: .; d_gene: TRBD1; v_gene: TRBV6-6; CDR3nt: TGTGCCAGCAGTTACTCGGGACAGGAGTACACTGAAGCTTTCTTT; CDR3aa: CASSYSGQEYTEAFF
j_gene: TRBJ2-5; abundance: .; d_gene: .; v_gene: TRBV25-1; CDR3nt: TGTGCCAGCAGTGAAGCCCGCTGGGACACGGGGACCCAGTACTTC; CDR3aa: CASSEARWDTGTQYF
j_gene: TRBJ2-1; abundance: .; d_gene: .; v_gene: TRBV5-4; CDR3nt: TGTGCCAGCAGCTTTACGGGAGCCTACAATGAGCAGTTCTTC; CDR3aa: CASSFTGAYNEQFF
j_gene: TRBJ2-7; abundance: .; d_gene: TRBD2; v_gene: TRBV7-3; CDR3nt: TGTGCCAGCAGCTTAGCGGGAGGGCGCGAGCAGTACTTC; CDR3aa: CASSLAGGREQYF
j_gene: TRBJ2-1; abundance: once; d_gene: TRBD2; v_gene: TRBV6-5; CDR3nt: TGTGCCAGCAGTTACTCGACTAGCGGGCTGAACAATGAGCAGTTCTTC; CDR3aa: CASSYSTSGLNNEQFF
j_gene: TRBJ2-7; abundance: .; d_gene: .; v_gene: TRBV7-9; CDR3nt: TGTGCCAGCAGTTCGCAGGGGTCCTACGAGCAGTACTTC; CDR3aa: CASSSQGSYEQYF
j_gene: TRBJ2-7; abundance: .; d_gene: TRBD2; v_gene: TRBV11-2; CDR3nt: TGTGCCAGCACCGTCGGGAGGTTAGTGGGCTACGAGCAGTACTTC; CDR3aa: CASTVGRLVGYEQYF
j_gene: TRBJ1-1; abundance: .; d_gene: TRBD1; v_gene: TRBV5-6; CDR3nt: TGTGCCAGCAGCTGGGGGACAGGTAGTGAAGCTTTCTTT; CDR3aa: CASSWGTGSEAFF
j_gene: TRBJ1-4; abundance: .; d_gene: .; v_gene: TRBV28; CDR3nt: TGTGCCAGCAGTTCAGGACGGGTAAATGAAAAACTGTTTTTT; CDR3aa: CASSSGRVNEKLFF
j_gene: TRBJ2-7; abundance: .; d_gene: .; v_gene: TRBV13; CDR3nt: TGTGCCAGCAGCTTTGAGGGAGCAGGCTACGAGCAGTACTTC; CDR3aa: CASSFEGAGYEQYF
j_gene: TRBJ2-7; abundance: .; d_gene: .; v_gene: TRBV19; CDR3nt: TGTGCCAGTAGTACGAGCGGGCCTCTTTACGAGCAGTACTTC; CDR3aa: CASSTSGPLYEQYF
j_gene: TRBJ1-1; abundance: .; d_gene: .; v_gene: TRBV27; CDR3nt: TGTGCCAGCAGCCCCGACACAGGTTTGGACACTGAAGCTTTCTTT; CDR3aa: CASSPDTGLDTEAFF
j_gene: TRBJ1-1; abundance: once; d_gene: .; v_gene: TRBV7-8; CDR3nt: TGTGCCAGCAGCTCTGGGACGGCAGAAGCTTTCTTT; CDR3aa: CASSSGTAEAFF
j_gene: TRBJ1-4; abundance: .; d_gene: .; v_gene: TRBV7-9; CDR3nt: TGTGCCAGCAGCTTAAAGGGCGATTACGGCGGGGGGACGGGTGAAAAACTGTTTTTT; CDR3aa: CASSLKGDYGGGTGEKLFF
j_gene: TRBJ2-3; abundance: .; d_gene: .; v_gene: TRBV9; CDR3nt: TGTGCCAGCAGCGCCGAGGGGGGGCCGGGCACAGATACGCAGTATTTT; CDR3aa: CASSAEGGPGTDTQYF
j_gene: TRBJ2-7; abundance: .; d_gene: TRBD2; v_gene: TRBV27; CDR3nt: TGTGCCAGCAGTTTAAGGACTAGCGCCTCCTACGAGCAGTACTTC; CDR3aa: CASSLRTSASYEQYF
j_gene: TRBJ1-1; abundance: .; d_gene: TRBD1; v_gene: TRBV25-1; CDR3nt: TGTGCCAGCAGGGTCAAGACAGGGTTGGCTTTCTTT; CDR3aa: CASRVKTGLAFF
j_gene: TRBJ2-1; abundance: .; d_gene: TRBD1; v_gene: TRBV19; CDR3nt: TGTGCCAGCGCTACAGGGGGGCGCTACAATGAGCAGTTCTTC; CDR3aa: CASATGGRYNEQFF
j_gene: TRBJ2-1; abundance: few; d_gene: TRBD2; v_gene: TRBV30; CDR3nt: TGTGCCTGGAGTGCTGCGGGAGTAGACTACAATGAGCAGTTCTTC; CDR3aa: CAWSAAGVDYNEQFF
j_gene: TRBJ1-6; abundance: .; d_gene: TRBD1; v_gene: TRBV19; CDR3nt: TGTGCCAGTAGTATGACGCAGGGGGCGCGTTCACCCCTCCACTTT; CDR3aa: CASSMTQGARSPLHF
j_gene: TRBJ2-5; abundance: once; d_gene: .; v_gene: TRBV30; CDR3nt: TGTGCCTGGACGAAATGGGGAAGGGAGACCCAGTACTTC; CDR3aa: CAWTKWGRETQYF
j_gene: TRBJ1-2; abundance: .; d_gene: TRBD1; v_gene: TRBV19; CDR3nt: TGTGCCAGTAAACCTTGGGACAGGTTGGGCTACACCTTC; CDR3aa: CASKPWDRLGYTF
j_gene: TRBJ1-5; abundance: .; d_gene: .; v_gene: TRBV28; CDR3nt: TGTGCCAGCAGTTTCTTGCCCGGGGCGGGCAATCAGCCCCAGCATTTT; CDR3aa: CASSFLPGAGNQPQHF
j_gene: TRBJ2-2; abundance: once; d_gene: .; v_gene: TRBV6-4; CDR3nt: TGTGCCACCCAGCCGGGACACAACACCGGGGAGCTGTTTTTT; CDR3aa: CATQPGHNTGELFF
j_gene: TRBJ2-1; abundance: .; d_gene: .; v_gene: TRBV14; CDR3nt: TGTGCCAGCAGCCAAGTCCGTAGGGCCTTTTTTATGGATGAGCAGTTCTTC; CDR3aa: CASSQVRRAFFMDEQFF
j_gene: TRBJ2-3; abundance: .; d_gene: .; v_gene: TRBV29-1; CDR3nt: TGCAGCGTTCCGGACCCTAGCCGGAGCGATACGCAGTATTTT; CDR3aa: CSVPDPSRSDTQYF
j_gene: TRBJ2-7; abundance: .; d_gene: .; v_gene: TRBV16; CDR3nt: TGTGCCAGCAGCCAATTAGGTGGCGAATACGAGCAGTACTTC; CDR3aa: CASSQLGGEYEQYF
j_gene: TRBJ1-1; abundance: .; d_gene: .; v_gene: TRBV27; CDR3nt: TGTGCCAGCAGTTGGGGCCCAACAGTACATTACACTGAAGCTTTCTTT; CDR3aa: CASSWGPTVHYTEAFF
j_gene: TRBJ2-1; abundance: large; d_gene: TRBD1; v_gene: TRBV5-1; CDR3nt: TGCGCCAGCAGCTTGGAACAGGGGGCCAGAGCCAATGAGCAGTTCTTC; CDR3aa: CASSLEQGARANEQFF
j_gene: TRBJ2-7; abundance: once; d_gene: TRBD1; v_gene: TRBV7-9; CDR3nt: TGTGCCAGCAGCCCTAAGGGGACAGGGGTATTTAGCGAGCAGTACTTC; CDR3aa: CASSPKGTGVFSEQYF
j_gene: TRBJ2-5; abundance: .; d_gene: TRBD2; v_gene: TRBV28; CDR3nt: TGTGCCAGCAGTTTGTTAGCGGGAGTAGAGACCCAGTACTTC; CDR3aa: CASSLLAGVETQYF
j_gene: TRBJ2-7; abundance: .; d_gene: .; v_gene: TRBV11-1; CDR3nt: TGTGCCAGCAGCTTAGAAGGGCGGCCCTACGAGCAGTACTTC; CDR3aa: CASSLEGRPYEQYF
j_gene: TRBJ1-1; abundance: .; d_gene: .; v_gene: TRBV6-5; CDR3nt: TGTGCCAGCAGTTACTCCGTGAAGAACACTGAAGCTTTCTTT; CDR3aa: CASSYSVKNTEAFF
j_gene: TRBJ2-2; abundance: .; d_gene: .; v_gene: TRBV9; CDR3nt: TGTGCCAGCAGGGCAAACACCCCAGGGCGCGCCGCGAACACCGGGGAGCTGTTTTTT; CDR3aa: CASRANTPGRAANTGELFF
j_gene: TRBJ2-1; abundance: .; d_gene: TRBD2; v_gene: TRBV5-1; CDR3nt: TGCGCCAGCAGCTTGGCCCCGGAACTAGCGGGAGTCAGTGAGCAGTTCTTC; CDR3aa: CASSLAPELAGVSEQFF
j_gene: TRBJ2-4; abundance: once; d_gene: TRBD2; v_gene: TRBV6-6; CDR3nt: TGTGCCAGCAGTTACTCAAGCGGGAGTGACATTCAGTACTTC; CDR3aa: CASSYSSGSDIQYF
j_gene: TRBJ1-4; abundance: .; d_gene: .; v_gene: TRBV30; CDR3nt: TGTGCCTGGAGTTGGTCGGGTACTAATGAAAAACTGTTTTTT; CDR3aa: CAWSWSGTNEKLFF
j_gene: TRBJ2-1; abundance: .; d_gene: .; v_gene: TRBV11-2; CDR3nt: TGTGCCAGCAGCTTAGGAGGGGCCGAGCAGTTCTTC; CDR3aa: CASSLGGAEQFF
j_gene: TRBJ1-2; abundance: .; d_gene: .; v_gene: TRBV27; CDR3nt: TGTGCCAGCAGTTTTCGACAGCCTATCTCTGGCTACACCTTC; CDR3aa: CASSFRQPISGYTF